This T cell receptor (beta chain) was sequenced during a study of shared clonotypes between healthy human individuals (TCRdb year 2020). Study-level background: A few men and two women, aged 18 to 49 years, made up the cohort. Each donor's leukapheresis produced roughly between roughly 0.94 and 9.5 billion PBMCs. Blood TCR repertoires of five healthy adults were deeply sequenced to estimate repertoire size and the extent of clonotype sharing between individuals. Libraries were prepared and TCR repertoires were sequenced by different laboratories using diverse techniques, in order to increase sequencing depth and limit assay-specific biases. Per donor, three plates each were used for CD4 naive and CD4 memory, two for CD8 naive, and one for CD8 memory.

Using the deep immunoSEQ assay, TCR CDR3 regions were amplified from genomic DNA by multiplex PCR. For each cell subset, the extracted genomic DNA was distributed evenly across all wells of several immunoSEQ 96-well plates, and each plate served as one replicate. For sorted subsets, each replicate PCR was loaded with roughly 0.2 ug genomic DNA, equivalent to about 30,000 T cell genomes. Purified libraries were measured with a Qubit 3.0 fluorometer, size-checked on a Bioanalyzer 2100, and measured again with the KAPA Library Quantification kit. Every immunoSEQ 96-well plate was sequenced on a dedicated single-read 150-cycle Illumina NextSeq 550 flow cell. From the authors' description of their analysis: The immunoSEQ output contained only junctional sequences without quality scores, so filtering could not match that applied to full-length reads. Sequences were annotated with PyIR, a Python wrapper for IgBLAST v1.9, and V/J genes and CDR3 were assigned using IMGT germline references. Reads were removed for weak V/J assignments (E-value above 1e-6), missing CDR3, stop codons, out-of-frame junctions, or ambiguous translated residues. V3J clonotypes were defined as sequences sharing an identical inferred V gene, J gene, and CDR3 amino acid sequence. Percentage overlap between repertoires was calculated by dividing the number of shared unique clonotypes by the size of the smaller repertoire. RTK rarefaction, the Chao1 estimator, and Recon v2.1 estimates of unobserved clonotypes were used to assess repertoire richness. Generation probabilities for all TCRbeta clonotypes obtained by the gDNA method from a handful of donors were computed using OLGA. What TCRdb holds here is the immuneACCESS table cut down to in-frame rearrangements. Part of the clones is not present; checked against another copy, under half of the missing clones reflect an unresolved V gene, and the others are unexplained. V and J calls and clone size follow that table, whereas D and trimming were derived from the DNA. This sample is represented by millions of clones; more than 80% of them were singletons. Over 0.12% of the sample is in the top ten clones.

The paper as a whole reports these results and caveats: Because the study included a small number of donors, the genetic and exposure-history diversity represented was limited. Compared with non-shared clonotypes, clonotypes shared by all four sorted-subset donors had higher generation probabilities. Naive subsets generally had larger estimated clonotype richness than memory subsets. Sharing across a handful of donors was observed for about 4.8% of naive CD4, 3.5% of naive CD8, around 2.5% of memory CD4, and about 0.38% of memory CD8 clonotypes. Based on pairwise subsampling, the degree of clonotype sharing among donors was expected to be affected by sequencing depth. Sampling was restricted to blood, and TCR repertoires in tissues likely differ from the TCR repertoires found in blood. Rarefaction of sorted-subset datasets indicated incomplete sequencing despite the large sequencing depth.

Healthy HIV-negative adults with no recently reported acute infections or vaccinations were included as donors. Only Caucasian adults living in Nashville, Tennessee, USA were represented among the donors. CD4+ T cells were enriched by magnetic negative selection, after which naive cells were positively selected on CD45RA and the negative fraction was taken as the memory subset. After blood collection by leukapheresis, PBMCs were isolated using Ficoll-Histopaque density gradient centrifugation and then cryopreserved in the vapor phase of liquid nitrogen. Analytical flow cytometry was used to check the purity and quantity of each magnetically sorted T cell population. From each sorted fraction, genomic DNA was isolated and quantified by UV absorbance on a Nanodrop 2000c. As to this clone: Its cognate antigen has yet to be identified. Base-call qualities are not available, and no considerably larger clone is one nucleotide away.

The sample taken for sequencing was naive CD4+ T cells sorted from blood. Read against the paper, the sample's cell subset or site label means: CD45RA+ positively selected. This TCR was recovered from a young man in good health.

CDR3 reads: CASSVMTDGFSPLHF. The bases are TGTGCCAGCAGTGTGATGACCGACGGATTTTCACCCCTCCACTTT. The rearrangement combines TRBV6-1 with TRBJ1-6; confidence is insufficient to name the D gene. At the junction V is shortened by 4 bases and J by 9 bases, with 16 bases in between. The germline V gene sets CDR1 to MNHNS and CDR2 to SASEGT. The CDR3 sequence holds 15 residues, the cysteine and phenylalanine included. Only the CDR3 DNA stays, 45 bases, in frame from base 1.